One sample yielded the 5 T cell receptor beta chains listed below, sequenced in a study of blood T cell repertoires in COVID-19. Data came from immunoSEQ multiplex PCR; TCRdb stores just in-frame clones and leaves some out. Found here are more than 20,000 clones, roughly nine tenths of them singletons; the top ten hold just under 20%. Sequences were obtained from peripheral blood. The receptor set was obtained from a human donor in a cohort sampled during active COVID-19.

V and J are TRBV7-3 and TRBJ2-1, with D perhaps TRBD1 (5 bases). Germline V CDR1 and CDR2: SGHTA, FQGTGA. The CDR3 is made up of 13 amino acids. V gave up 4 bases and J gave up 8 bases, with 12 bases separating them. Written as DNA, the CDR3 is TGTGCCAGCAGCTCCGCAGGGTCGGATGAGCAGTTCTTC. It is translated as CASSSAGSDEQFF.

The chain carries TRBV6-5 and TRBJ1-2; D ambiguous. Trimming pared 6 bases from V and 7 bases from J, leaving 12 bases between. Germline V gene lookup returns CDR1 MNHEY and CDR2 SVGAGI. This CDR3 is built from 12 residues. The CDR3 DNA sequence: TGTGCCAGCAGGGAGGAAAACGGTGGCTACACCTTC. Translating it yields CASREENGGYTF.

The chain links TRBV18 to TRBJ2-5; D gene ambiguous. V was cut by 3 bases and J by 2 bases, with 10 bases left in between. CDR1 is KGHSH, CDR2 LQKENI, per germline. This CDR3 region has 14 residues. For the CDR3, the DNA is TGTGCCAGCTCACCTGATAACAGTCAAGAGACCCAGTACTTC. The encoded protein is CASSPDNSQETQYF.

The chain employs TRBV4-1 and TRBJ1-3; a weak D match, TRBD1 (5 bases). Germline assignment: CDR1 MGHRA and CDR2 YSYEKL. This CDR3 is built from 15 residues. Deletions cut 0 bases from V and 8 bases from J, with 14 bases between. The CDR3 bases are TGCGCCAGCAGCCAAGATCCTCCAGGGATATACACCATATATTTT. It specifies CASSQDPPGIYTIYF.

The V and J genes are TRBV19 and TRBJ1-5; maybe TRBD1 (6 bases). Germline values: CDR1 LNHDA, CDR2 SQIVND (reference sequence). With 3 bases removed from V and 6 bases from J, the gap between germline ends came to 12 bases. CDR3 length: 14 residues. CDR3 region: CASSIGGAGQPQHF. DNA for the CDR3: TGTGCCAGTAGTATTGGGGGGGCGGGTCAGCCCCAGCATTTT.